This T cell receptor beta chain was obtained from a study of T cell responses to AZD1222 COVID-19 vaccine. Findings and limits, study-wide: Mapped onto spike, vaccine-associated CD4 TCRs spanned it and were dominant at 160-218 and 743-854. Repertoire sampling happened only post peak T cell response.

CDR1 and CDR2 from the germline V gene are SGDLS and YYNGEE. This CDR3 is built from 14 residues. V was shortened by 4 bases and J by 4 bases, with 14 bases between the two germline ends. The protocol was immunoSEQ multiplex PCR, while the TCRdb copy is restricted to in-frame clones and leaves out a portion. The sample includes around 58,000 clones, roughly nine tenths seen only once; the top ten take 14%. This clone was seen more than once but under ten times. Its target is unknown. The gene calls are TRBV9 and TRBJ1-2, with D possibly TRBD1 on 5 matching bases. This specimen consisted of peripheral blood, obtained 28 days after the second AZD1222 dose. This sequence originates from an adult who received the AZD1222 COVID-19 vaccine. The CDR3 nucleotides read TGTGCCAGCAGCCAGGGCCCGCAAGGCTATGGCTACACCTTC. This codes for CASSQGPQGYGYTF. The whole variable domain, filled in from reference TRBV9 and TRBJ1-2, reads DSGVTQTPKHLITATGQRVTLRCSPRSGDLSVYWYQQSLDQGLQFLIQYYNGEERAKGNILERFSAQQFPDLHSELNLSSLELGDSALYFCASSQGPQGYGYTFGSGTRLTVV.